This T cell receptor (beta chain) comes out of a study of patients and donors after allogeneic stem cell transplantation. TCRdb called the RT-PCR reads again in MiXCR, with one record for every CDR3 protein. The table lists hundreds of thousands of distinct CDR3 sequences, 16% of them singletons. CDR3 length: 13 residues. The V gene's germline CDR1 is SQVTM and CDR2 ANQGSEA. With V trimmed by 3 bases and J by 8 bases, 7 bases remained unmatched. The sequence was collected from a human donor who was either an allogeneic HSCT recipient or a stem cell or donor lymphocyte infusion donor (not recorded which). It is not recorded whose cells these are; they may come from a transplant donor. The sequenced material came from blood, either unsorted or a sorted T cell fraction (not recorded which). The chain has TRBV29-1 and TRBJ1-2; 9 bases align to TRBD1. The CDR3 loop is CSVDSQGAKGYTF. CDR3 sequence (DNA): TGCAGCGTTGATTCACAGGGGGCAAAAGGCTACACCTTC.